Listed here is a single T cell receptor (beta chain). What it recognizes is unknown. This entry belongs to a study of T cell repertoires in cytomegalovirus infection. Study-wide background: Epitope selection comprised recently identified HLA-C-restricted CMV epitopes and well-studied HLA-B-restricted CMV epitopes. In public TCR beta signatures, there were indications of both CMV infection and matching HLA type. Study-level results: In two of eight donors, the top clonotype was HLA-C-restricted CMV-specific. Public TCR beta family frequency separated CMV-and-HLA carriers, including in an independent cohort.

This CDR3 has 15 residues. Germline-derived CDR1 and CDR2 are SGHDT and YYEEEE. V lost 5 bases to trimming and J lost 4 bases; unmatched junction nucleotides: 6. TCRdb reprocessed the reads with MiXCR, giving one entry per CDR3 protein. Of fewer than 1,000,000 distinct CDR3 sequences in the sample, around a third are singletons; the top ten hold more than 12%. Sequenced here: cultured CD8+ T cells from PBMCs, sampled from culture after CMV antigen stimulation. The genes are TRBV5-6 and TRBJ2-1; TRBD2 matches at 10 bases. The sequence derives from a human donor in good health (CMV status not recorded). Some clones in this sample may be carry-over from other donors' samples. In nucleotides, the CDR3 is TGTGCCAGCAGGTTTAGCGGGGGGCCTTACAATGAGCAGTTCTTC. As protein: CASRFSGGPYNEQFF.